The next 30 T cell receptor beta chains were all read from a single sample in a study of cytomegalovirus exposure and HLA in healthy donors. A multiplex PCR was run with 60 Vbeta primers and 13 Jbeta primers. The method was immunoSEQ multiplex PCR; TCRdb's version includes in-frame clones alone and lacks a portion of them. The data contain some 120,000 clones, about 68% of them singletons. Specimen: PBMCs. The receptors originated from a man aged 40-50 years in good health and CMV-seropositive.

The chain links TRBV2 to TRBJ2-7; D perhaps matches TRBD1 (6 bases). This CDR3 spans 14 amino acids. V dropped 6 bases and J dropped 4 bases, with 16 bases sitting between them. Germline V gene data show CDR1 as SNHLY and CDR2 as FYNNEI. CDR3 amino acids: CASRGAGGQYEQYF. The CDR3 DNA is TGTGCCAGCAGGGGGGCGGGCGGACAGTACGAGCAGTACTTC. Full variable domain (outside the CDR3, taken from reference TRBV2 and TRBJ2-7): EPEVTQTPSHQVTQMGQEVILRCVPISNHLYFYWYRQILGQKVEFLVSFYNNEISEKSEIFDDQFSVERPDGSNFTLKIRSTKLEDSAMYFCASRGAGGQYEQYFGPGTRLTVT.

The gene calls are TRBV6-1 and TRBJ2-5; 8 bases line up with TRBD1. The assigned J gene may be wrong: the sequence end matches TRBJ2-7 better. The germline V gene encodes CDR1 MNHNS and CDR2 SASEGT. This CDR3 has 13 amino acids. CDR3 coding DNA: TGTGCCAGCAGGAAGACAGGGGCCTACGAGCAGTACTTC. Amino acid sequence: CASRKTGAYEQYF.

The chain links TRBV28 to TRBJ2-1; TRBD2 might be the D (7 bases). The CDR3 consists of 19 residues. V gave up 5 bases and J gave up 0 bases, with 23 bases separating them. Germline V gene sequence: CDR1 MDHEN, CDR2 SYDVKM. In nucleotides, the CDR3 is TGTGCCAGCAGTCGATTGGGGGGGCCCCGACATCCCTCCTACAATGAGCAGTTCTTC. Residues: CASSRLGGPRHPSYNEQFF. The full variable domain, in which reference TRBV28 and TRBJ2-1 provide the parts outside the CDR3, is DVKVTQSSRYLVKRTGEKVFLECVQDMDHENMFWYRQDPGLGLRLIYFSYDVKMKEKGDIPEGYSVSREKKERFSLILESASTNQTSMYLCASSRLGGPRHPSYNEQFFGPGTRLTVL.

The CDR3 protein is CASSVQGAGDTQYF. For the CDR3, the DNA is TGCGCCAGCAGCGTACAGGGGGCTGGAGATACGCAGTATTTT. This rearrangement joins TRBV5-1 to TRBJ2-3, with 9 positions matching TRBD1. Trimming removed 4 bases from V and 5 bases from J; junction bases left unmatched: 5. Germline V gene sequence: CDR1 SGHRS, CDR2 YFSETQ. The CDR3 is made up of 14 amino acids.

J is TRBJ1-4 and V is TRBV19; 7 nucleotides line up with TRBD1. The CDR3 covers 14 residues. Germline assignment: CDR1 LNHDA and CDR2 SQIVND (reference sequence). Germline trimming cut 4 bases from V and 8 bases from J; bases unmatched to any gene: 7. CDR3 sequence: CASSKQGQREKLFF. In nucleotides, the CDR3 is TGTGCCAGTAGTAAACAGGGGCAGAGGGAAAAACTGTTTTTT.

This rearrangement joins TRBV11-3 to TRBJ2-1; possibly TRBD1 for D (6 bases). Per the germline V gene, CDR1 is SGHNT and CDR2 is YENEEA. There are 16 residues in the CDR3. Trimming removed 0 bases at V and 2 bases at J, with 11 bases between. The CDR3 region is CASSLDRGGPYNEQFF. The DNA for the CDR3 is TGTGCCAGCAGCTTAGATCGTGGGGGCCCCTACAATGAGCAGTTCTTC. Filled out from reference TRBV11-3 and TRBJ2-1, the complete variable domain reads EAGVVQSPRYKIIEKKQPVAFWCNPISGHNTLYWYLQNLGQGPELLIRYENEEAVDDSQLPKDRFSAERLKGVDSTLKIQPAELGDSAVYLCASSLDRGGPYNEQFFGPGTRLTVL.

The rearrangement uses TRBV5-1 and TRBJ1-1; 9 bases agree with TRBD1. This CDR3 comprises 15 residues. Germline V gives CDR1 SGHRS, CDR2 YFSETQ. V dropped 1 base and J dropped 10; count of bases not matched to a gene: 11. CDR3 region: CASSLIGGTGIGAFF. The CDR3 DNA reads as TGCGCCAGCAGCTTGATTGGCGGGACAGGGATAGGAGCTTTCTTT.

This chain links TRBV4-3 with TRBJ2-1; TRBD2 matches 10 bases. V lost 2 bases to trimming and J lost 6 bases; unmatched junction nucleotides: 7. The CDR3 is 16 amino acids. Per the germline V gene, CDR1 is LGHNA and CDR2 is YSLEER. The CDR3 here is CASSQHVAGGANEQFF. The CDR3 nucleotides are TGCGCCAGCAGCCAACACGTAGCGGGAGGTGCCAATGAGCAGTTCTTC.

The V call is TRBV12-5, the J call TRBJ2-3; TRBD2 matches at 9 bases. Looked up from germline, CDR1 is LGHNT and CDR2 is FRNRAP. The CDR3 totals 15 residues. Losses at the gene ends were 3 bases for V and 4 bases for J; bases not matched to a gene: 5. The CDR3 bases are TGTGCTAGTGGTTTAGAGACTAGCGGTGCAGATACGCAGTATTTT. This codes for CASGLETSGADTQYF.

The rearrangement joins TRBV2 to TRBJ2-2; TRBD2 might be the D (5 bases). This CDR3 is 15 amino acids long. The V end lost 3 bases, the J end lost 4 bases, and 12 bases lay between the germline ends. CDR1 SNHLY and CDR2 FYNNEI come from the germline V gene. The CDR3 region has the DNA TGTGCCAGCAGTGATTCGGGGTTCGCCACCGGGGAGCTGTTTTTT. It translates to CASSDSGFATGELFF.

The chain couples TRBV5-4 to TRBJ1-1; D remains ambiguous. The CDR3 extends over 13 amino acids. The germline V gene has CDR1 SGHNT and CDR2 YYREEE (reference sequence). V dropped 3 bases and J dropped 4 bases, with 10 bases sitting between them. The CDR3 bases are TGTGCCAGCAGCTCCAACCTAGGCACTGAAGCTTTCTTT. Protein sequence: CASSSNLGTEAFF. The complete variable domain, with remaining parts taken from reference TRBV5-4 and TRBJ1-1, reads ETGVTQSPTHLIKTRGQQVTLRCSSQSGHNTVSWYQQALGQGPQFIFQYYREEENGRGNFPPRFSGLQFPNYSSELNVNALELDDSALYLCASSSNLGTEAFFGQGTRLTVV.

J is TRBJ2-5 and V is TRBV5-1; TRBD1 matches at 7 bases. Germline V lookup: CDR1 SGHRS, CDR2 YFSETQ. The CDR3 covers 14 residues. Germline trimming cut 4 bases from V and 1 base from J; bases unmatched to any gene: 4. DNA of the CDR3: TGCGCCAGCAGCCTGACAGGGACCCAAGAGACCCAGTACTTC. Translated: CASSLTGTQETQYF.

The chain links TRBV13 to TRBJ2-2, with TRBD1 matching 10 bases. The germline CDR1 and CDR2 sequences are PRHDT and FYEKMQ (reference sequence). This CDR3 region has 15 residues. Trimming removed 0 bases from V and 5 bases from J; junction bases left unmatched: 0. The CDR3 sequence: CASSLGDRGTGELFF. CDR3 nucleotides: TGTGCCAGCAGCTTAGGGGACAGGGGGACCGGGGAGCTGTTTTTT.

This clone was found a few times. The rearrangement links TRBV19 to TRBJ2-1, with 7 bases matching TRBD2. The CDR3 has 15 amino acids. CDR1 LNHDA and CDR2 SQIVND come from the germline V gene (reference sequence). J gave up 2 bases and V 6 bases, and 7 bases lay outside the gene matches. The CDR3 is CASSLALATYNEQFF. Here the CDR3 DNA reads TGTGCCAGTAGCCTCGCACTAGCGACCTACAATGAGCAGTTCTTC.

The chain recombines TRBV2 with TRBJ2-3, with 7 bases fitting TRBD1. The CDR3 is made up of 15 amino acids. Unmatched junction bases numbered 7, after V lost 5 bases and J lost 2 bases. Germline CDR1 SNHLY, CDR2 FYNNEI. DNA for the CDR3: TGTGCCAGCAGTACCGGGACAGCCCCCACAGATACGCAGTATTTT. Translating it yields CASSTGTAPTDTQYF.

This chain uses TRBV5-6 with TRBJ2-1, with 13 nucleotides matching TRBD2. The CDR3 totals 17 residues. V shed 0 bases and J 4 bases; nucleotides not matched to a gene: 4. CDR1 is SGHDT, CDR2 YYEEEE, per germline. The CDR3 sequence is CASSLAGLAGAYNEQFF. In nucleotides, the CDR3 is TGTGCCAGCAGCTTGGCCGGACTAGCGGGGGCTTACAATGAGCAGTTCTTC.

This chain connects TRBV27 to TRBJ2-7; D is unresolved. The germline gives CDR1 MNHEY, CDR2 SMNVEV (reference sequence). The V end was cut by 6 bases, the J end by 1 base, with 10 bases between. This CDR3 comprises 13 residues. The CDR3 here is CASRPDISYEQYF. DNA of the CDR3: TGTGCCAGCAGGCCAGACATTTCCTACGAGCAGTACTTC.

The chain uses TRBV15 and TRBJ2-5, with D maybe TRBD2 (6 bases). The ends were cut back, 0 bases at V and 7 bases at J, with 15 bases in the middle. This CDR3 has 15 amino acids. Germline values: CDR1 LNHNV, CDR2 YYDKDF (reference sequence). The CDR3 sequence is CATSREIGGSGTQYF. Written as DNA, the CDR3 is TGTGCCACCAGCAGAGAGATCGGGGGATCCGGGACCCAGTACTTC.

The chain uses TRBV21-1 and TRBJ1-2; the D call in the table, TRBD1, was not verified against the DNA. TRBV21-1 is deemed a pseudogene. This CDR3 spans 14 amino acids. CDR3 in amino acids: CASNRTGSNYGYTF. In nucleotides, the CDR3 is TGTGCCAGCAACCGGACAGGGTCTAACTATGGCTACACCTTC.

V usage is TRBV28 and J usage is TRBJ2-3; 9 bases are a match to TRBD2. Germline assignment: CDR1 MDHEN and CDR2 SYDVKM. The CDR3 length is 16 residues. Trimming removed 5 bases from V and 8 bases from J; junction bases left unmatched: 14. CDR3 sequence reads: CASSPRGSGSRGTQYF. The CDR3 DNA reads as TGTGCCAGCAGTCCCCGGGGTAGCGGGAGCAGGGGTACGCAGTATTTT.

J is TRBJ2-1 and V is TRBV19, with D unresolved. The V end lost 8 bases, the J end lost 5 bases, and 4 bases lay between the germline ends. This CDR3 has 10 residues. Germline CDR1 is LNHDA and CDR2 is SQIVND (reference sequence). In DNA, the CDR3 is TGTGCCAGTGGCAACAATGAGCAGTTCTTC. Protein: CASGNNEQFF.

The chain couples TRBV15 to TRBJ2-5; 10 nucleotides line up with TRBD1. Germline V gene data show CDR1 as LNHNV and CDR2 as YYDKDF (reference sequence). The CDR3 is 15 residues long. The trim removed 3 bases at V and 3 bases at J, leaving 4 bases unmatched. The CDR3 is CATSSPGTGEETQYF. The CDR3 region has the DNA TGTGCCACCAGCAGTCCTGGGACAGGGGAAGAGACCCAGTACTTC.

This clone occurred once. The rearrangement joins TRBV9 to TRBJ1-2, with TRBD1 identical over 9 bases. This CDR3 is built from 14 residues. In germline, CDR1 is SGDLS, CDR2 YYNGEE. V dropped 2 bases and J dropped 7; count of bases not matched to a gene: 6. CDR3 loop: CASSVKQGASGYTF. CDR3 nucleotide sequence: TGTGCCAGCAGCGTCAAACAGGGGGCAAGTGGCTACACCTTC.

The chain uses TRBV11-2 and TRBJ2-7, with a tentative D call TRBD1 (5 bases). Germline CDR1 SGHAT, CDR2 FQNNGV. The CDR3 consists of 14 residues. V gave up 5 bases and J gave up 5 bases, with 16 bases separating them. In DNA, the CDR3 is TGTGCCAGCAGCCCATTAGCCCCGGACAACGAGCAGTACTTC. This codes for CASSPLAPDNEQYF.

The chain joins TRBV6-6 to TRBJ1-2; TRBD1 matches 7 bases. J gave up 6 bases and V 4 bases, and 5 bases lay outside the gene matches. Germline V gives CDR1 MNHNY, CDR2 SVGAGI (reference sequence). The CDR3 spans 13 residues. This CDR3 reads CASSSEGADGYTF. In DNA form, the CDR3 reads TGTGCCAGCAGTTCGGAGGGGGCGGATGGCTACACCTTC.

The chain recombines TRBV7-2 with TRBJ1-5; 7 positions match TRBD1. This CDR3 is built from 16 residues. Germline loops: CDR1 SGHTA, CDR2 FQGNSA. Losses at the gene ends were 4 bases for V and 2 bases for J; bases not matched to a gene: 8. CDR3 coding DNA: TGTGCCAGCAGCTCCGCACAGGGGATTCGCAATCAGCCCCAGCATTTT. It specifies CASSSAQGIRNQPQHF.

The chain uses TRBV7-7 and TRBJ2-2; 11 bases align to TRBD2. This CDR3 region has 16 residues. Germline loops: CDR1 SSHAT, CDR2 FNYEAQ (reference sequence). V dropped 4 bases and J dropped 5; count of bases not matched to a gene: 6. The CDR3 DNA reads as TGTGCCAGCAGCTCGGGAAGACTAGCGGGGACCGGGGAGCTGTTTTTT. This sequence encodes CASSSGRLAGTGELFF.

The chain is built from TRBV5-1 and TRBJ2-5, with D possibly being TRBD1 (6 bases). The last part of the DNA fits TRBJ2-7 better; the J call may be wrong. The CDR3 is 14 residues long. Germline V CDR1 and CDR2: SGHRS, YFSETQ. The CDR3 coding sequence is TGCGCCAGCAGCCACTCAGGGGACGGCAACGAGCAGTACTTC. Translating it yields CASSHSGDGNEQYF.

This clone was detected only once. The rearrangement joins TRBV29-1 to TRBJ1-2, with D maybe TRBD1 (6 bases). V lost 7 bases, J lost 4 bases, and 16 bases lay in between. Per germline, CDR1 SQVTM and CDR2 ANQGSEA. This CDR3 has 13 amino acids. CDR3 in amino acids: CSADSAQGYGYTF. CDR3 sequence (DNA): TGCAGCGCAGACTCTGCACAGGGCTATGGCTACACCTTC.

The chain has TRBV19 and TRBJ2-2; 12 nucleotides line up with TRBD2. Per germline, CDR1 LNHDA and CDR2 SQIVND (reference sequence). This CDR3 region has 16 residues. V dropped 5 bases and J dropped 5; count of bases not matched to a gene: 6. This CDR3 is CASSATSGSWTGELFF. In DNA form, the CDR3 reads TGTGCCAGTAGTGCGACTAGCGGGAGTTGGACCGGGGAGCTGTTTTTT.